This TCR beta chain was observed in a study of cytomegalovirus exposure and HLA in healthy donors. Broader study findings: Using the classifier, cytomegalovirus status was reportedly diagnosed with high specificity and sensitivity. Certain indistinguishable V segments, among them TRBV6-2 and TRBV6-3, were excluded.

With respect to this clone: Its antigen is still unknown.

Germline CDR1 and CDR2: MDHEN and SYDVKM. With V trimmed by 5 bases and J by 1 base, 4 bases remained unmatched. There are 14 residues in the CDR3. Primers included in the PCR were 60 Vbeta and 13 Jbeta primers. The assay was immunoSEQ multiplex PCR, and TCRdb's table has in-frame clones only and misses some. Of roughly 250,000 clones in the sample, 72% are singletons; the top ten hold 2% to 2.5%. The TCR comes from a female donor in good health and CMV-seronegative. This chain links TRBV28 with TRBJ1-1, with 7 bases matching TRBD1. Sequencing used PBMCs. The CDR3 sequence is CASSLDRSNTEAFF. The CDR3 DNA reads TGTGCCAGCAGTCTGGACAGGTCGAACACTGAAGCTTTCTTT.